This T cell receptor beta chain was profiled in a study of blood T cell repertoires in COVID-19. As for the study in general: From T cells, B-cell-depleted T cells, or PBMCs came the material, which was cDNA or gDNA.

Sequenced by immunoSEQ multiplex PCR; TCRdb stores in-frame clones only, minus some. The top ten hold 7.8% of the sample, which has about 210,000 clones, 82% seen once. Looked up from germline, CDR1 is KGHDR and CDR2 is SFDVKD. Losses at the gene ends were 5 bases for V and 2 bases for J; bases not matched to a gene: 5. The CDR3 is made up of 16 amino acids. The specimen was peripheral blood. This clonotype was sampled from an older woman with COVID-19, enrolled during active disease. The genes are TRBV24-1 and TRBJ2-3, with 11 bases that match TRBD2. The CDR3 here is CATSAGTSGFTDTQYF. The CDR3 region has the DNA TGTGCCACCAGTGCTGGGACTAGCGGATTCACAGATACGCAGTATTTT.